This is a list of T cell receptor beta chains from one sample in a study of cytomegalovirus exposure and HLA in healthy donors. TCRdb's copy holds only in-frame clones and misses some; the assay was immunoSEQ multiplex PCR. The sample has about 170,000 clones; roughly 85% are singletons. The sequencing input was PBMCs. These TCRs come from a man younger than 35 in good health and CMV-seropositive. The CDR3 runs from the conserved cysteine through the conserved F or W. The D gene is left open where the match is weak. The size of a clone is reported for some rows only, either as once, few or many, or as a class for expanded clones.

>14|TRBV6-4|few|TRBJ1-2|TRBD1
CASSDQTGTGGYTF
TGTGCCAGCAGTGACCAAACCGGGACAGGGGGTTACACCTTC
>14|TRBV6-6|.|TRBJ1-1|TRBD1
CASSLGTANTEAFF
TGTGCCAGCAGCCTCGGGACAGCTAACACTGAAGCTTTCTTT
>13|TRBV15|.|TRBJ2-1|.
CATMRPDGNEQFF
TGTGCCACCATGAGGCCAGATGGAAATGAGCAGTTCTTC
>18|TRBV4-2|.|TRBJ2-7|TRBD2
CASSQRAGYSGGLYEQYF
TGTGCCAGCAGCCAAAGGGCGGGGTACAGCGGGGGGCTCTACGAGCAGTACTTC
>16|TRBV27|.|TRBJ2-7|TRBD2
CASSSSPSGPTYEQYF
TGTGCCAGCAGTTCTTCTCCTAGCGGGCCAACCTACGAGCAGTACTTC
>14|TRBV6-5|.|TRBJ1-6|.
CASIQQGGGSPLHF
TGTGCCAGCATCCAACAGGGCGGGGGCTCACCCCTCCACTTT
>13|TRBV5-1|.|TRBJ2-7|.
CASSVGGGYEQYF
TGCGCCAGCAGTGTCGGGGGAGGCTACGAGCAGTACTTC
>15|TRBV6-5|.|TRBJ2-7|TRBD1
CASSNTGVASYEQYF
TGTGCCAGCAGTAACACAGGGGTGGCGTCCTACGAGCAGTACTTC
>15|TRBV27|.|TRBJ1-6|.
CASSFEGELRSPLHF
TGTGCCAGCAGTTTTGAGGGGGAACTCCGTTCACCCCTCCACTTT
>11|TRBV29-1|.|TRBJ2-7|.
CSVGAGDEQYF
TGCAGCGTGGGGGCGGGGGACGAGCAGTACTTC
>18|TRBV11-2|.|TRBJ2-6|TRBD1
CASSFTTGTLLWANGLTF
TGTGCCAGCAGCTTTACGACAGGGACCCTCTTGTGGGCCAACGGCCTGACTTTC
>16|TRBV19|.|TRBJ1-2|TRBD1
CASSWVGTGEGRGYTF
TGTGCCAGTAGTTGGGTTGGGACAGGGGAAGGTCGTGGCTACACCTTC
>18|TRBV5-5|.|TRBJ2-7|TRBD1
CASSLVLTGGGSSYEQYF
TGTGCCAGCAGCTTGGTCCTCACAGGGGGCGGTAGCTCCTACGAGCAGTACTTC
>13|TRBV5-4|.|TRBJ2-1|.
CASRPDSYNEQFF
TGTGCCAGCAGACCCGACAGCTACAATGAGCAGTTCTTC
>14|TRBV6-4|.|TRBJ1-1|.
CASSKGASNTEAFF
TGTGCCAGCAGTAAAGGGGCTTCGAACACTGAAGCTTTCTTT
>16|TRBV19|.|TRBJ2-2|.
CASSIFGRGNTGELFF
TGTGCCAGTAGTATTTTCGGGCGGGGGAACACCGGGGAGCTGTTTTTT
>14|TRBV25-1|.|TRBJ1-1|TRBD1
CASSDDRGNTEAFF
TGTGCCAGCAGTGATGACAGGGGGAACACTGAAGCTTTCTTT
>15|TRBV6-5|few|TRBJ2-5|TRBD2
CASSYSRGVGETQYF
TGTGCCAGCAGTTACTCGCGGGGGGTTGGGGAGACCCAGTACTTC
>17|TRBV4-3|.|TRBJ2-7|TRBD1
CASSQDGTGPGSYEQYF
TGCGCCAGCAGCCAAGATGGGACAGGTCCGGGCTCTTACGAGCAGTACTTC
>15|TRBV5-8|.|TRBJ2-3|TRBD1
CASSFRTGHTDTQYF
TGTGCCAGCAGCTTCCGGACAGGGCACACAGATACGCAGTATTTT
>15|TRBV7-9|.|TRBJ1-2|TRBD1
CASSYTGQPNYGYTF
TGTGCCAGCAGCTATACGGGACAGCCGAACTATGGCTACACCTTC
>15|TRBV14|.|TRBJ1-1|TRBD1
CASSQVPGGVTEAFF
TGTGCCAGCAGCCAAGTCCCAGGGGGCGTCACTGAAGCTTTCTTT
>10|TRBV30|.|TRBJ1-2|TRBD1
CACRTGGYTF
TGTGCCTGCCGGACAGGGGGCTACACCTTC
>13|TRBV5-1|.|TRBJ1-2|.
CASSLDRDYGYTF
TGCGCCAGCAGCTTGGACAGGGACTATGGCTACACCTTC
>14|TRBV19|.|TRBJ1-6|TRBD1
CASQTGTYNSPLHF
TGTGCCAGTCAGACAGGGACCTATAATTCACCCCTCCACTTT
>14|TRBV29-1|.|TRBJ2-7|TRBD1
CSASGTVSSYEQYF
TGCAGCGCCAGTGGGACAGTTTCTTCCTACGAGCAGTACTTC
>15|TRBV30|.|TRBJ1-4|TRBD1
CAWSGTGGVNEKLFF
TGTGCCTGGAGTGGGACAGGCGGGGTTAATGAAAAACTGTTTTTT
>16|TRBV7-3|.|TRBJ2-3|TRBD1
CASSLTLGTGADTQYF
TGTGCCAGCAGCCTGACCCTTGGGACAGGGGCAGATACGCAGTATTTT
>15|TRBV5-1|.|TRBJ1-5|.
CASRREPTGNQPQHF
TGCGCCAGCAGGAGGGAGCCTACCGGGAATCAGCCCCAGCATTTT
>13|TRBV5-5|once|TRBJ1-1|.
CASSLSTVDEAFF
TGTGCCAGCAGCTTGTCGACAGTCGATGAAGCTTTCTTT
>15|TRBV7-9|.|TRBJ2-1|.
CASSLVRGAYNEQFF
TGTGCCAGCAGCTTAGTCAGGGGGGCCTACAATGAGCAGTTCTTC
>14|TRBV4-2|.|TRBJ2-7|TRBD1
CASSSRQGTYEQYF
TGTGCCAGCAGTTCCAGACAGGGTACCTACGAGCAGTACTTC
>15|TRBV7-9|once|TRBJ2-2|.
CASSLAGAEGGELFF
TGTGCCAGCAGCTTAGCAGGGGCGGAAGGCGGGGAGCTGTTTTTT
>14|TRBV19|.|TRBJ1-6|.
CASSIQGPDSPLHF
TGTGCCAGTAGTATACAGGGGCCGGATTCACCCCTCCACTTT
>13|TRBV5-4|.|TRBJ2-5|.
CASSLVIGETQYF
TGTGCCAGCAGCTTGGTCATCGGGGAGACCCAGTACTTC
>12|TRBV6-6|.|TRBJ1-3|.
CASVFAGNTIYF
TGTGCCAGCGTCTTTGCTGGAAACACCATATATTTT
>14|TRBV5-6|few|TRBJ1-6|.
CASSLVSGAIPLHF
TGTGCCAGCAGCTTGGTTTCAGGGGCAATACCCCTCCACTTT
>15|TRBV7-2|.|TRBJ1-3|.
CASSFLGQSGNTIYF
TGTGCCAGCAGCTTTCTCGGACAGTCTGGAAACACCATATATTTT
>14|TRBV7-9|.|TRBJ2-2|TRBD1
CAGWGQMNTGELFF
TGTGCCGGCTGGGGACAGATGAACACCGGGGAGCTGTTTTTT
>15|TRBV7-9|few|TRBJ2-1|TRBD2
CASSPSGGSYNEQFF
TGTGCCAGCAGCCCTTCGGGGGGCTCCTACAATGAGCAGTTCTTC
>15|TRBV7-2|.|TRBJ2-7|.
CASSFRQSGSYEQYF
TGTGCCAGCAGCTTCCGTCAATCCGGCTCCTACGAGCAGTACTTC
>15|TRBV28|.|TRBJ1-5|.
CASSLYPQGDQPQHF
TGTGCCAGCAGTTTATACCCACAGGGCGATCAGCCCCAGCATTTT
>14|TRBV2|.|TRBJ2-2|.
CASSEIRDTGELFF
TGTGCCAGCAGTGAAATCAGGGACACCGGGGAGCTGTTTTTT
>15|TRBV10-3|.|TRBJ2-7|.
CAIMEASTSSYEQYF
TGTGCCATCATGGAGGCCTCAACTAGCTCCTACGAGCAGTACTTC
>15|TRBV27|.|TRBJ1-2|TRBD1
CASSFGTGGDYGYTF
TGTGCCAGCAGTTTTGGCACAGGGGGTGACTATGGCTACACCTTC
>14|TRBV5-1|.|TRBJ2-7|TRBD1
CASSLLQGAYEQYF
TGCGCCAGCAGCTTGCTACAGGGGGCGTACGAGCAGTACTTC
>14|TRBV7-3|.|TRBJ2-1|TRBD2
CASSESGGDSEQFF
TGTGCCAGCAGCGAGAGCGGGGGGGATAGTGAGCAGTTCTTC
>14|TRBV9|.|TRBJ1-1|TRBD1
CASSEGQGGTEAFF
TGTGCCAGCAGCGAGGGACAGGGAGGGACTGAAGCTTTCTTT
>12|TRBV16|.|TRBJ2-1|.
CASSPTYNEQFF
TGTGCCAGCAGCCCCACTTACAATGAGCAGTTCTTC